The clone carrying this TCR beta chain was counted only a few times. The antigen is unknown. TCRdb analysed the RT-PCR reads with MiXCR anew, one entry per CDR3 protein. The profile shows 700,000 to 800,000 distinct CDR3 sequences, approximately 17% of them singletons. The record originates from a study of response to subunit inactivated influenza vaccine. General study results and limits: Authors proposed each seasonal influenza vaccination draws in few new T cells.

The germline V gene encodes CDR1 MNHEY and CDR2 SMNVEV (reference sequence). The CDR3 sequence is 13 residues long. Trimming took off 6 bases at V and 5 bases at J, with 11 bases between the two ends. This chain uses TRBV27 with TRBJ1-5; possible D gene TRBD1, 5 bases. The clonotype originates from a man aged 50 to 59 who received an inactivated influenza vaccine. The source material was PBMCs from blood, sampled around 5 days after vaccination. CDR3 loop: CASSNRGDQPQHF. DNA for the CDR3: TGTGCCAGCAGCAATCGGGGCGATCAGCCCCAGCATTTT.